Below are 14 T cell receptor beta chains sequenced from a single sample in a study of T cell clonotyping in hematopoietic cell transplantation (dated by TCRdb to 2020 to 2023). In the paper's terms, the time point label means: recipient sample about 28 days before transplant, after cytoreduction. Library prep was done by the immunoSEQ multiplex PCR assay. TCRdb provides this immuneACCESS table in a form limited to in-frame rearrangements. Some clones are lacking; in checked studies, under half of them reflect an unresolved V gene, and why the rest are absent is not known. The sample table shows about 45,000 clones, and approximately 78% are seen once. The top ten clones comprise 5% to 6.5% of the sample. The sample was peripheral blood mononuclear cells, taken before stem cell transplant. Source of these receptors: a man aged 60-69 years with myelodysplastic syndrome. Some clones in this sample may be carry-over from other donors' samples.

The rearrangement uses TRBV27 and TRBJ1-5; maybe TRBD1 (5 bases). The CDR3 consists of 16 residues. Trimming pared 8 bases from V and 3 bases from J, leaving 20 bases between. CDR1 and CDR2 from the germline V gene are MNHEY and SMNVEV (reference sequence). The CDR3 spells CASFDLRHGTNQPQHF. CDR3 sequence (DNA): TGTGCCAGCTTCGACCTCCGCCACGGGACCAATCAGCCCCAGCATTTT.

This chain uses TRBV14 with TRBJ2-7; maybe TRBD1 (5 bases). Germline loops: CDR1 SGHDN, CDR2 FVKESK. The CDR3 contains 13 residues. Deletions cut 4 bases from V and 3 bases from J, with 10 bases between. The CDR3 DNA is TGTGCCAGCAGCCCCTGGGGCGTCTACGAGCAGTACTTC. It yields the protein CASSPWGVYEQYF.

The chain is built from TRBV19 and TRBJ1-1; D gene uncertain. Germline V gene data show CDR1 as LNHDA and CDR2 as SQIVND (reference sequence). The CDR3 runs 13 residues. The V gene lost 3 bases and the J gene lost 2 bases, with 7 bases spanning the gap. In DNA, the CDR3 is TGTGCCAGTAGTATTTCAAGTAACACTGAAGCTTTCTTT. Its protein is CASSISSNTEAFF.

The genes are TRBV6-5 and TRBJ1-6; the D is unclear. Germline CDR1 MNHEY, CDR2 SVGAGI. The CDR3 spans 13 residues. With 6 bases removed from V and 11 bases from J, the gap between germline ends came to 14 bases. CDR3 loop: CASSTDPLTPLHF. In nucleotides, the CDR3 is TGTGCCAGCAGCACGGACCCATTAACACCCCTCCACTTT.

The rearrangement uses TRBV7-2 and TRBJ2-3; 7 bases line up with TRBD1. The V and J ends lost 3 bases and 4 bases, in that order; junction bases with no gene match: 1. This CDR3 is 13 amino acids long. Per the germline V gene, CDR1 is SGHTA and CDR2 is FQGNSA. The CDR3: CASSFTGADTQYF. CDR3 DNA: TGTGCCAGCAGCTTTACAGGGGCAGATACGCAGTATTTT.

The CDR3, as DNA: TGTGCCAGCAGTGATTTGGGACAGATTTATGGCTACACCTTC. Its translation: CASSDLGQIYGYTF. J is TRBJ1-2 and V is TRBV2, with 7 bases that match TRBD1. Trimming removed 3 bases from V and 5 bases from J; junction bases left unmatched: 6. Germline-derived CDR1 and CDR2 are SNHLY and FYNNEI. The CDR3 totals 14 residues.

This chain uses TRBV20-1 with TRBJ1-4; no reliable D call. The CDR3 runs to 11 residues. From germline, CDR1 is DFQATT and CDR2 SNEGSKA (reference sequence). V dropped 3 bases and J dropped 7 bases, with 6 bases sitting between them. The CDR3 DNA reads TGCAGTGCTAGCTCGGTTGAAAAACTGTTTTTT. It specifies CSASSVEKLFF.

CDR3 loop: CASSHKFDRLWDTEAFF. CDR3 DNA sequence: TGTGCCAGCAGCCACAAATTCGACAGACTGTGGGACACTGAAGCTTTCTTT. The chain has TRBV11-2 and TRBJ1-1, with TRBD1 as a possible D gene (5 bases). CDR3 size: 17 residues. In germline, CDR1 is SGHAT, CDR2 FQNNGV. V was trimmed by 5 bases and J by 3 bases, leaving 22 bases between them.

This clone appeared a single time. This chain links TRBV9 with TRBJ2-5; 8 bases agree with TRBD2. With V trimmed by 1 base and J by 4 bases, 6 bases remained unmatched. This CDR3 contains 15 residues. CDR1 is SGDLS and CDR2 is YYNGEE in the germline V gene. Here the CDR3 reads CASSVSGGAGETQYF. CDR3 DNA: TGTGCCAGCAGCGTATCCGGGGGGGCGGGAGAGACCCAGTACTTC.

This chain links TRBV11-2 with TRBJ1-1; a possible D gene is TRBD1 (6 bases). CDR1 and CDR2 (germline): SGHAT, FQNNGV. Trimming removed 5 bases from V and 8 bases from J, with 18 bases in between. CDR3 length: 14 residues. The CDR3 protein is CASSINRVLGEAFF. CDR3 in DNA: TGTGCCAGCAGCATAAACAGGGTGCTCGGGGAAGCTTTCTTT.

Turning to this clone: Other DNA sequences from this sample encode an identical CDR3 as well. V and J are TRBV6-6 and TRBJ2-7; TRBD2 agrees at 10 bases. Trimming at V came to 7 bases and at J to 6 bases, leaving 15 bases not matched to a gene. The CDR3 has 16 residues. Germline V gene lookup returns CDR1 MNHNY and CDR2 SVGAGI (reference sequence). The CDR3 spells CASIQTASGGAGEQYF. CDR3 nucleotides: TGTGCCAGCATCCAAACGGCCAGCGGGGGGGCCGGCGAGCAGTACTTC.

This chain links TRBV6-5 with TRBJ1-2; the D gene is possibly TRBD1 (5 bases). V lost 2 bases and J lost 4, with 11 bases in between. The CDR3 covers 14 residues. Germline V gives CDR1 MNHEY, CDR2 SVGAGI. The CDR3 bases are TGTGCCAGCAGTTACCGGAACCAGGGCTATGGCTACACCTTC. Protein sequence: CASSYRNQGYGYTF.

The chain recombines TRBV5-1 with TRBJ2-1, with TRBD1 matching 8 bases. The trim removed 3 bases at V and 6 bases at J, leaving 11 bases unmatched. CDR1 and CDR2 (germline): SGHRS, YFSETQ. This CDR3 comprises 16 residues. The chain's CDR3 is CASSSSGTGLVNEQFF. The CDR3 DNA follows: TGCGCCAGCAGCTCATCCGGGACAGGTCTGGTCAATGAGCAGTTCTTC.

The rearrangement joins TRBV7-2 to TRBJ2-2; tentative D call: TRBD1 (6 bases). Deletions cut 5 bases from V and 4 bases from J, with 14 bases between. The CDR3 has 15 residues. The germline CDR1 and CDR2 sequences are SGHTA and FQGNSA. CDR3 DNA: TGTGCCAGCAGCAACAACAGGGTTGGCACCGGGGAGCTGTTTTTT. This sequence encodes CASSNNRVGTGELFF.